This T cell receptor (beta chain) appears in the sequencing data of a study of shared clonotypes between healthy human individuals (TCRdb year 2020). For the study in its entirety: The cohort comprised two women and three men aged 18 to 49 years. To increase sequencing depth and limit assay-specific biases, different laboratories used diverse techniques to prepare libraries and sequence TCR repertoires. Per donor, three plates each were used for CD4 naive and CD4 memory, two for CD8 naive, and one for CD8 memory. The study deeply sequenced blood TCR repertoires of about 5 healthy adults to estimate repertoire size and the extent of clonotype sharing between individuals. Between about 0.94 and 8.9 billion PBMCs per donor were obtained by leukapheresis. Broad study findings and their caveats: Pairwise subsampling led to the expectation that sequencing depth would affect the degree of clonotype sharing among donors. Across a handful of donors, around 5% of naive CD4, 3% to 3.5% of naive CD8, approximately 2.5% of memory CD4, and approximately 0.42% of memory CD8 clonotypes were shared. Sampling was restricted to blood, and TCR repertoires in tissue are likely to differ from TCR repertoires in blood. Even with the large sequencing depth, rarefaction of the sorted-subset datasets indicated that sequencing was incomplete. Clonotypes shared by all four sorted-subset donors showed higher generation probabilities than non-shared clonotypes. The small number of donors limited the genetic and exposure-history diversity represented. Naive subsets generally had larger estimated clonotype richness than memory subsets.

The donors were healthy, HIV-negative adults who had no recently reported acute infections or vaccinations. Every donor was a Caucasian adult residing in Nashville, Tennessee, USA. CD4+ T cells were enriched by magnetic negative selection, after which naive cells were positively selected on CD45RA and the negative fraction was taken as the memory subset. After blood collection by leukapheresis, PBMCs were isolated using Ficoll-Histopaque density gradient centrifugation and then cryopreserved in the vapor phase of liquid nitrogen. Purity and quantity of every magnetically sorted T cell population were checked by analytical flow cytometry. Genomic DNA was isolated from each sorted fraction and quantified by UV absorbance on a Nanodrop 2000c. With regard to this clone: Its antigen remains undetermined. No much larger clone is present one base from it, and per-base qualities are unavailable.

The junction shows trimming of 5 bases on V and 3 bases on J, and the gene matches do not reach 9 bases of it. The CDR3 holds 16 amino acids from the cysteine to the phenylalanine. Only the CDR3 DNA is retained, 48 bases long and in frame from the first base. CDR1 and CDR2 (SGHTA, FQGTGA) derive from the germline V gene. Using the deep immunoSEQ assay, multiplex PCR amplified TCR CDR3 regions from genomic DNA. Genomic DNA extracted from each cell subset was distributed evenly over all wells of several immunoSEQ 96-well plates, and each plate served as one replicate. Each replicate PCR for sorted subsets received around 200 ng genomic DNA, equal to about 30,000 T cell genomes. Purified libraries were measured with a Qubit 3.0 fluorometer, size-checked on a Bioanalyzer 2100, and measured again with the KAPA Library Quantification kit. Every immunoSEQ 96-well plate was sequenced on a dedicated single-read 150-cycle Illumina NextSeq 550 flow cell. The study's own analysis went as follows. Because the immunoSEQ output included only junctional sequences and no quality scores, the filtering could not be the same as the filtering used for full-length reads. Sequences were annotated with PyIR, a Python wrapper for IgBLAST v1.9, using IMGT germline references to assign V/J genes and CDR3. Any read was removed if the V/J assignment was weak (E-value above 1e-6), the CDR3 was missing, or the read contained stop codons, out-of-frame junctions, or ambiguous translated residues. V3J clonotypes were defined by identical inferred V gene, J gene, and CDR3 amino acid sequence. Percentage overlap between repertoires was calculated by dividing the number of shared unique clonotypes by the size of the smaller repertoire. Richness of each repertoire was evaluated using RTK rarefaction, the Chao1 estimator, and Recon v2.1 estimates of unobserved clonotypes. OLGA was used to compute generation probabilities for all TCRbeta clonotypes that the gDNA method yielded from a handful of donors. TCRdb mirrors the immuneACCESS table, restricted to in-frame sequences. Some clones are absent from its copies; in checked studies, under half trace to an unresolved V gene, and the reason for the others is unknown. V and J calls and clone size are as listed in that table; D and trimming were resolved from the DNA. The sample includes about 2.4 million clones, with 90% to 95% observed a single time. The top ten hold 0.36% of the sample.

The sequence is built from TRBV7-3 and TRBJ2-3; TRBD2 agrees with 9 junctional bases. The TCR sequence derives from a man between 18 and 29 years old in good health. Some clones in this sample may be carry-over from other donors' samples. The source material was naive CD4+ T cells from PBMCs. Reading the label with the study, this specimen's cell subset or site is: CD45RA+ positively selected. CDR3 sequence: CASSPVGLAGTDTQYF. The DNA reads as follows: TGTGCCAGCAGCCCAGTCGGGCTAGCGGGGACAGATACGCAGTATTTT.